These 28 T cell receptor beta chains were all obtained from the same sample, sequenced in a study of cytomegalovirus exposure and HLA in healthy donors. The study ran its PCR with 60 Vbeta and 13 Jbeta primers. Produced via immunoSEQ multiplex PCR; TCRdb's table is partial and in-frame only. This sample has 150,000 to 200,000 clones, with roughly 80% found just once. The sequenced sample consisted of PBMCs. The receptors derive from a male donor in good health and CMV-seropositive.

This chain uses TRBV30 with TRBJ2-2, with 10 bases fitting TRBD1. Trimming took 8 bases from V and 0 from J; bases not matched to a gene: 9. The CDR3 runs to 16 residues. CDR1 and CDR2 from the germline V gene are GTSNPN and SVGIG (reference sequence). CDR3 sequence reads: CARRTGGTANTGELFF. The CDR3 DNA sequence: TGTGCCAGACGGACAGGGGGTACCGCGAACACCGGGGAGCTGTTTTTT.

This clone was observed a handful of times. The gene calls are TRBV18 and TRBJ2-1; 12 positions agree with TRBD1. This CDR3 is built from 16 residues. Germline CDR1 and CDR2: KGHSH and LQKENI. With V trimmed by 5 bases and J by 9 bases, 11 bases remained unmatched. CDR3 sequence reads: CASSSTGTGGGIEQFF. CDR3 sequence (DNA): TGTGCCAGCTCATCGACCGGGACAGGGGGCGGGATTGAGCAGTTCTTC. The full variable domain, its missing parts supplied by reference TRBV18 and TRBJ2-1, is NAGVMQNPRHLVRRRGQEARLRCSPMKGHSHVYWYRQLPEEGLKFMVYLQKENIIDESGMPKERFSAEFPKEGPSILRIQQVVRGDSAAYFCASSSTGTGGGIEQFFGPGTRLTVL.

The chain's CDR3 is CASSETHLEQTYEQYF. CDR3 DNA: TGTGCCAGCAGTGAAACCCACCTGGAACAGACCTACGAGCAGTACTTC. The genes are TRBV2 and TRBJ2-7; D ambiguous. Germline-derived CDR1 and CDR2 are SNHLY and FYNNEI. Trimming took 2 bases from V and 2 from J, leaving 16 bases between them. The CDR3 totals 16 residues.

CDR3 nucleotide sequence: TGTGCCAGCTCGGGACAGAACACCGGGGAGCTGTTTTTT. The encoded protein is CASSGQNTGELFF. The rearrangement links TRBV18 to TRBJ2-2, with a tentative D call TRBD1 (6 bases). CDR1 KGHSH and CDR2 LQKENI come from the germline V gene. Trimming removed 6 bases from V and 1 base from J, with 6 bases in between. The CDR3 length is 13 residues.

The chain has TRBV18 and TRBJ2-7, with 9 bases aligning to TRBD1. This CDR3 is built from 15 residues. V lost 6 bases to trimming and J lost 2 bases; unmatched junction nucleotides: 8. Germline CDR1 is KGHSH and CDR2 is LQKENI. DNA of the CDR3: TGTGCCAGCTCCCCCGGGACAGGGTCTCCCTACGAGCAGTACTTC. Translating it yields CASSPGTGSPYEQYF.

V and J are TRBV6-1 and TRBJ2-3; 7 bases match TRBD2. In germline, CDR1 is MNHNS, CDR2 SASEGT. The CDR3 runs to 14 residues. The V segment lost 4 bases and the J segment 2 bases; nucleotides outside the gene matches: 3. CDR3 sequence reads: CASSVGTITDTQYF. In nucleotides, the CDR3 is TGTGCCAGCAGTGTTGGGACTATCACAGATACGCAGTATTTT.

The chain carries TRBV2 and TRBJ2-7, with 7 bases identical to TRBD1. The CDR3 covers 15 residues. Losses at the gene ends were 0 bases for V and 6 bases for J; bases not matched to a gene: 8. From germline, CDR1 is SNHLY and CDR2 FYNNEI. The CDR3 sequence is CASSEARGGATEQYF. As DNA, the CDR3 is TGTGCCAGCAGTGAAGCGCGAGGGGGCGCAACCGAGCAGTACTTC.

The chain employs TRBV29-1 and TRBJ1-2; TRBD1 agrees at 7 bases. This CDR3 region has 13 residues. V was clipped by 5 bases and J by 4 bases; unmatched bases: 7. Germline-derived CDR1 and CDR2 are SQVTM and ANQGSEA. CDR3 sequence (DNA): TGCAGCGTTCTTACAGGGGCGGCCTATGGCTACACCTTC. This gives the protein CSVLTGAAYGYTF.

The chain carries TRBV19 and TRBJ1-2; D not resolved. The CDR3 is made up of 14 amino acids. The V gene's germline CDR1 is LNHDA and CDR2 SQIVND (reference sequence). V shed 7 bases and J shed 2 bases, with 14 bases lying between them. This CDR3 is CASTTRDYNYGYTF. For the CDR3, the DNA is TGTGCCAGTACGACGAGGGATTACAACTATGGCTACACCTTC.

This rearrangement joins TRBV18 to TRBJ1-5; D is unresolved. The CDR3 spans 14 residues. From germline, CDR1 is KGHSH and CDR2 LQKENI. Trimming cost V 1 base and J 7 bases, with 11 bases left between them. CDR3 loop: CASSPRLGVQPQHF. The CDR3 bases are TGTGCCAGCTCACCACGGCTGGGAGTGCAGCCCCAGCATTTT.

The chain recombines TRBV11-2 with TRBJ2-3; a weak D match, TRBD2 (7 bases). The CDR3 runs 17 residues. Germline V gene lookup returns CDR1 SGHAT and CDR2 FQNNGV. With 0 bases removed from V and 6 bases from J, the gap between germline ends came to 19 bases. In DNA form, the CDR3 reads TGTGCCAGCAGCTTAGATTCCCGGGGGGCCGGTTTTGATACGCAGTATTTT. Translation gives CASSLDSRGAGFDTQYF. The full variable domain, in which reference TRBV11-2 and TRBJ2-3 provide the parts outside the CDR3, is EAGVAQSPRYKIIEKRQSVAFWCNPISGHATLYWYQQILGQGPKLLIQFQNNGVVDDSQLPKDRFSAERLKGVDSTLKIQPAKLEDSAVYLCASSLDSRGAGFDTQYFGPGTRLTVL.

This clone was counted once. V gene TRBV6-6 combines with J gene TRBJ2-7; the match to TRBD1 covers 10 bases. Per the germline V gene, CDR1 is MNHNY and CDR2 is SVGAGI (reference sequence). This CDR3 has 15 amino acids. V lost 5 bases, J lost 3 bases, and 7 bases stayed unmatched. The CDR3 spells CASSASGTGVYEQYF. The CDR3, as DNA: TGTGCCAGCAGTGCGTCCGGGACAGGGGTCTACGAGCAGTACTTC.

This clone appeared a single time. This chain joins TRBV30 and TRBJ2-1; a possible D gene is TRBD2 (7 bases). V was cut by 2 bases and J by 2 bases, with 16 bases left in between. Per germline, CDR1 GTSNPN and CDR2 SVGIG (reference sequence). The CDR3 consists of 16 residues. As DNA, the CDR3 is TGTGCCTGGAGTACCAAGGGGGAGGGGGCCTACAATGAGCAGTTCTTC. Its translation is CAWSTKGEGAYNEQFF. The full variable domain, with the rest looked up from reference TRBV30 and TRBJ2-1, is SQTIHQWPATLVQPVGSPLSLECTVEGTSNPNLYWYRQAAGRGLQLLFYSVGIGQISSEVPQNLSASRPQDRQFILSSKKLLLSDSGFYLCAWSTKGEGAYNEQFFGPGTRLTVL.

The chain recombines TRBV19 with TRBJ1-5, with TRBD1 matching 10 bases. The CDR3 spans 17 residues. V lost 2 bases, J lost 6 bases, and 10 bases stayed unmatched. Germline values: CDR1 LNHDA, CDR2 SQIVND (reference sequence). The CDR3 nucleotides are TGTGCCAGTAGTATAATCCGGGGACAGGGGCGGGGTCAGCCCCAGCATTTT. Translating gives CASSIIRGQGRGQPQHF.

The chain carries TRBV27 and TRBJ2-5; possible D gene TRBD1, 5 bases. With 3 bases removed from V and 5 bases from J, the gap between germline ends came to 16 bases. Germline-derived CDR1 and CDR2 are MNHEY and SMNVEV (reference sequence). There are 15 residues in the CDR3. Here the CDR3 DNA reads TGTGCCAGCAGTTTGGGTGGGGCCGGCGAGGAGACCCAGTACTTC. Residues: CASSLGGAGEETQYF.

The rearrangement joins TRBV28 to TRBJ1-2; possible D gene TRBD1, 6 bases. The ends were cut back, 3 bases at V and 8 bases at J, with 25 bases in the middle. The CDR3 loop spans 17 amino acids. Germline loops: CDR1 MDHEN, CDR2 SYDVKM. Written as DNA, the CDR3 is TGTGCCAGCAGTTTTCGGGTTCGTGGGACACCCGAGCGCGGCTACACCTTC. Protein sequence: CASSFRVRGTPERGYTF.

The chain has TRBV5-1 and TRBJ2-3; D uncertain. The CDR3 is 13 residues long. V lost 6 bases and J lost 0, with 8 bases in between. In germline, CDR1 is SGHRS, CDR2 YFSETQ. The CDR3 here is CASIGQSTDTQYF. CDR3 coding DNA: TGCGCCAGCATTGGTCAGAGCACAGATACGCAGTATTTT.

This chain's CDR3 is CASSQGKSGNNEQFF. The CDR3 bases are TGCGCCAGCAGCCAAGGCAAGAGCGGGAACAATGAGCAGTTCTTC. This sequence joins TRBV4-3 and TRBJ2-1; 7 bases align to TRBD2. The germline gives CDR1 LGHNA, CDR2 YSLEER. This CDR3 has 15 amino acids. J lost 5 bases, V lost 1 base, and 5 bases had no gene match.

As for this clone: At one of its ends the junction is not consistent with the germline gene, which may arise from a read error. This chain uses TRBV6-5 with TRBJ2-7; D perhaps matches TRBD2 (7 bases). The CDR3 consists of 13 residues. Germline CDR1 is MNHEY and CDR2 is SVGAGI. In nucleotides, the CDR3 is TGTGCCACCAGTGTGGGGGGGCGGAACGAGCAGTACTTC. Protein: CATSVGGRNEQYF.

The J gene is TRBJ2-4, the V gene TRBV7-9; D is perhaps TRBD1 (8 bases). CDR3 length equals 13 residues. CDR1 and CDR2 (germline): SEHNR, FQNEAQ (reference sequence). V lost 3 bases, J lost 8 bases, and 11 bases lay in between. CDR3 nucleotides: TGTGCCAGCAGCTTCACAGGGGGGGACATTCAGTACTTC. This translates into CASSFTGGDIQYF.

The chain uses TRBV30 and TRBJ1-2; 7 bases line up with TRBD1. Germline values: CDR1 GTSNPN, CDR2 SVGIG (reference sequence). Germline trimming cut 2 bases from V and 6 bases from J; bases unmatched to any gene: 6. The CDR3 contains 13 residues. The CDR3 DNA reads as TGTGCCTGGAGTTCGACAGGGAATAATGGCTACACCTTC. Encoded protein: CAWSSTGNNGYTF.

The rearrangement uses TRBV4-1 and TRBJ1-5, with 7 bases fitting TRBD1. V lost 3 bases, J lost 0 bases, and 20 bases stayed unmatched. The CDR3 contains 21 residues. Germline CDR1 is MGHRA and CDR2 is YSYEKL. DNA of the CDR3: TGCGCCAGCAGCCATTCCTCTCGGGGGGGGACAGAGATTAATAGCAATCAGCCCCAGCATTTT. Its protein is CASSHSSRGGTEINSNQPQHF.

This clone has a single count. The chain recombines TRBV5-1 with TRBJ2-2, with 14 bases matching TRBD2. The CDR3 consists of 16 residues. V lost 2 bases and J lost 5; bases outside the gene matches: 2. From germline, CDR1 is SGHRS and CDR2 YFSETQ. CDR3 DNA: TGCGCCAGCAGCTTCGGACTAGCGGGGGGAACCGGGGAGCTGTTTTTT. As protein: CASSFGLAGGTGELFF.

The J gene is TRBJ1-4, the V gene TRBV19; the D is unclear. The CDR3 covers 14 residues. Germline V gene sequence: CDR1 LNHDA, CDR2 SQIVND (reference sequence). V gave up 3 bases and J gave up 3 bases, with 8 bases separating them. The CDR3 spells CASSMSSANEKLFF. The DNA for the CDR3 is TGTGCCAGTAGTATGAGCTCTGCTAATGAAAAACTGTTTTTT.

This rearrangement joins TRBV7-2 to TRBJ2-7, with 11 bases identical to TRBD2. Per the germline V gene, CDR1 is SGHTA and CDR2 is FQGNSA. Losses at the gene ends were 7 bases for V and 1 base for J; bases not matched to a gene: 9. This CDR3 is built from 16 residues. The CDR3 sequence is CASTPVGTSGSYEQYF. CDR3 in DNA: TGTGCCAGCACCCCAGTGGGGACTAGCGGTTCCTACGAGCAGTACTTC.

The chain recombines TRBV4-3 with TRBJ2-4, with 7 bases matching TRBD2. V trimming: 0 bases; J trimming: 7 bases; junction bases outside the gene matches: 3. The CDR3 covers 14 residues. Germline CDR1 and CDR2: LGHNA and YSLEER. The DNA of the CDR3 is TGCGCCAGCAGCCAAGACAGGGAGGGGAACATTCAGTACTTC. Translation gives CASSQDREGNIQYF.

This chain uses TRBV5-1 with TRBJ1-2; maybe TRBD1 (5 bases). Germline V gene lookup returns CDR1 SGHRS and CDR2 YFSETQ. Trimming took off 4 bases at V and 5 bases at J, with 12 bases between the two ends. The CDR3 is 13 amino acids. The CDR3 region has the DNA TGCGCCAGCAGCCAGGACGGGACTTATGGCTACACCTTC. Protein sequence: CASSQDGTYGYTF. The entire variable domain, with the rest obtained from reference TRBV5-1 and TRBJ1-2, is as follows: KAGVTQTPRYLIKTRGQQVTLSCSPISGHRSVSWYQQTPGQGLQFLFEYFSETQRNKGNFPGRFSGRQFSNSRSEMNVSTLELGDSALYLCASSQDGTYGYTFGSGTRLTVV.

A few counts support this clone. V is TRBV7-2 and J is TRBJ2-5; a possible D gene is TRBD1 (5 bases). The CDR3 loop spans 14 amino acids. Germline loops: CDR1 SGHTA, CDR2 FQGNSA. V was trimmed by 0 bases and J by 10 bases, leaving 15 bases between them. CDR3 protein: CASSLAPLTVDQYF. In nucleotides, the CDR3 is TGTGCCAGCAGCTTAGCCCCATTGACAGTTGACCAGTACTTC.